This T cell receptor beta chain emerged from a study of cytomegalovirus exposure and HLA in healthy donors (dated by TCRdb to 2016 to 2017). The study in broad terms: According to an earlier analysis of 587 of the donors, 150 million to 200 million T cells yielded 117 million unique TCR beta sequences and more than 250 Gb of sequence data. Four to six DR-DQ haplotypes were handled as single units for association and clustering, since linkage in the cohort was strong. The study combined high-throughput TCR immunosequencing, statistical association of individual TCRs with disease status, and machine learning to predict cytomegalovirus infection status. The study aimed to test whether cataloging public T cell receptors could reveal signatures of past pathogen exposure. Both class I and class II loci were covered by HLA typing, at four-digit resolution. Rather than drawing on any new phenotypic data, the later analysis identified candidate immune exposures from TCR beta sequences and the way those sequences occurred across donors. Using immunosequencing, the study profiled T cell repertoires from around 670 subjects and related those repertoires to cytomegalovirus serostatus. Every discovery cohort repertoire had been produced on one sequencing platform. A later analysis re-analyzed previously published TCR beta repertoires from 550 to 700 donors and added high-resolution HLA genotyping to study TCR occurrence patterns. Across approximately 400 genotyped donors of the cohort, an average of about 200,000 unique TCR beta nucleotide sequences per donor were sequenced, and approximately 17% of those sequences were non-productive. An early release that covered about 600 HLA-typed donors contained about 300 gigabases of sequencing data and tens of millions of unique TCR sequences. In addition to the first cohort of roughly 670 subjects, a separate validation cohort of 120 different subjects was used. In an earlier analysis of roughly 600 of the donors, high-throughput TCR beta sequencing was used to judge whether each TCR beta V gene segment behaved as functional or pseudogenic. In a later genetic analysis, genome-wide SNP genotypes for about 65% of the roughly 670 donors were used, and that subset was treated as a discovery cohort. Donor age, sex, ethnicity and CMV serostatus were compiled together with the repertoire data. Typing coverage differed by locus: A, B, C, DRB1 and DQB1 were typed in roughly 620-640 donors, DQA1 in roughly 500, DPA1 in 606, and DPB1 in 400 to 490. Among the roughly 400 genotyped donors, under 90% belonged to the genetic ancestry cluster associated with self-reported Caucasian donors. The paper as a whole reports these results and caveats: The authors suggested that the approach could potentially be extended to other disease states and immunological phenotypes. Linkage disequilibrium might explain the correlated functional status among segregating V segments, but an unknown experimental factor could not be excluded. In a later analysis, TCR association rates were found to vary across HLA loci, with the most associated TCRs seen for DRB1 alleles and the fewest for HLA-C alleles. In the study, roughly 160 TCR beta chains were listed as associated with cytomegalovirus. A further reported finding was that TCR beta sequences accurately predicted the HLA-A and HLA-B alleles for most subjects in the first cohort. Because counts were too low, seventeen rarely observed V segments, including chromosome 9 orphons, were excluded from the earlier analysis of 587 of the donors. Because the 87-base-pair reads could not distinguish some IMGT-functional V segments, including TRBV6-2 and TRBV6-3, those segments were excluded. Sequencing depth was assumed to be roughly uniform across donors in the presence/absence analyses, though that assumption may not hold. In vitro tests confirmed that a few of the cytomegalovirus-associated TCR beta chains recognize cytomegalovirus antigens. In an earlier analysis of fewer than 750 of the donors, most TCR beta V segments were observed in productive rearrangements about 90% or about 30% of the time, broadly matching IMGT annotations. For the cohort, immune exposure information was limited to CMV serostatus. In a later analysis, most CMV-associated TCR beta chains were found to appear HLA-restricted, with HLA associations seemingly driven largely by CMV exposure. Because HLA typing was missing for some donors at each locus, association tests included only the typed subset. This cohort had only TCR beta chains sequenced, and the lack of alpha or paired-chain data limited which features could be detected. When HLA alleles, especially DR and DQ, strongly co-occurred, attributing TCR associations to individual alleles was difficult. In a later analysis, HLA-associated TCR beta chains were found to be more clonally expanded and to have lower generation probabilities than equally common non-associated chains. At a false discovery rate of 0.05, a later analysis linked roughly 17,000 TCR beta sequences to specific HLA alleles. A cluster of highly shared sequence variants was judged likely to be a technical artifact of the sequencing pipeline. A later genetic analysis associated a missense DCLRE1C variant with V-gene and J-gene trimming of TCR beta chains, and an independent cohort replicated the association. Several of the top co-occurrence clusters appeared to be linked to parvovirus B19, influenza, CMV and Epstein-Barr virus, according to a later analysis. Compared with the approximately 670-donor mean, donors in an Asian-associated ancestry cluster had fewer N-insertions in productive TCRs, according to a later genetic analysis. In both the original and validation cohorts, the classifier was reported to diagnose cytomegalovirus status with high specificity and sensitivity. While some public TCRs were present in many individuals, most TCR sequences turned up only very rarely across donors.

The method behind the library was the immunoSEQ multiplex PCR assay. For the multiplex PCR, a mixture combining 60 forward primers for TCR Vbeta segments and 13 reverse primers for TCR Jbeta segments was used. Amplification of the CDR3 region of rearranged TCR beta genes was performed with a multiplex PCR assay on genomic DNA. The Illumina HiSeq System was used to sequence the amplified TCR beta libraries as 87-base-pair reads. Concerning the study's data processing: In a later analysis, tens of millions of unique TCR beta chains were counted across the roughly 610 repertoires, and roughly 10 million of these chains were shared by at least two donors. Raw reads were error-corrected and collapsed into unique sequences with a nearest-neighbor algorithm that merged closely related sequences to remove PCR and sequencing errors. CDR3 sequences were aligned to IMGT reference sequences to assign V, D and J gene segments. For a sequence to be retained, a match of at least six nucleotides to both a V gene segment and a J gene segment was required. Rearrangements were classified as productive when the CDR3 lacked stop codons and remained in frame with V and J, and all other rearrangements were classified as non-productive. Following IMGT convention, CDR3 was defined as the stretch from the second conserved V-encoded cysteine to the conserved J-encoded phenylalanine. The earlier analysis of some 550 of the donors excluded any sequence lacking an unambiguous match to a single V gene segment. An earlier analysis of a few hundred of the donors classified V segments as functional when productive rearrangements were above 56.7% and as segregating when the standard deviation between donors was above 5%. A statistical classification framework was built to diagnose cytomegalovirus status from the catalog of TCR beta chain sequences. In a later analysis, TCR nucleotide sequences were compared against IMGT/GENE-DB human TR gene sequences so that V and J genes could be assigned. The TCRdist pipeline was used in a later analysis to assign CDR3 sequences and most-parsimonious VDJ recombination scenarios. In a later analysis, every TCR beta chain was defined by the combination of its CDR3 amino acid sequence and its V-gene family, and reads without a unique V-gene family were dropped. To address suspected cross-contamination and a sequencing artifact, a later analysis removed around 590 highly shared, low-generation-probability nucleotide sequences. In a later analysis, a clonal expansion index was calculated for each public chain from normalized within-repertoire ranks of inferred template counts. Generation probabilities in a later analysis came from a VDJ recombination model fitted to out-of-frame rearrangements, and those results were checked against IGoR. In a later analysis, TCR-TCR, TCR-HLA and TCR-CMV co-occurrence was scored with hypergeometric tests, and a repertoire-size bias correction was applied to TCR pairs. In a later analysis, false discovery rates were estimated by permuting HLA or CMV assignments 20 times. A later analysis grouped co-occurring TCRs with DBSCAN, adding TCRdist sequence similarity when clustering within HLA-allele-positive subsets. For co-occurrence clustering, repertoires with fewer than 30,000 or more than 120,000 public chains were excluded, along with about five repertoires with anomalous nucleotide sharing. Here the immuneACCESS table is served through TCRdb, limited to in-frame sequences with V and J called. Missing clones are a known gap in these copies; in checked studies unresolved V genes cover under half, and the rest lacks a known reason. V and J calls and clone size are copied from that table; D and trimming were computed from the DNA. The sample data list 150,000 to 200,000 clones, and over 75% of these were observed just once. About 9.3% of the sample is held by the ten biggest clonotypes.

V lost 3 bases and J lost 2 bases; the stretch between them is 13 bases long. The CDR3 has 15 amino acids, counting the end cysteine and phenylalanine. Only the CDR3 region is kept as DNA, spanning 45 bases read in frame from base 1. The CDR1 and CDR2 encoded by the germline V gene (reference sequence) are MNHEY and SMNVEV. Notes on this clone: The antigen it binds to is not known. It has no much larger one-base neighbor in the sample; base qualities were not kept.

The cohort comprised some 730 healthy bone marrow donors. All cohort members were sampled while nominally healthy, although unrecorded immune exposures were likely present. The donor tested CMV seropositive, placing the donor among the 290 or so seropositive members of the cohort. A peripheral blood sample was collected from each donor, and TCR beta sequencing was performed on peripheral blood mononuclear cells. Genomic DNA extraction from the blood cell samples was performed with the Qiagen DNeasy Blood Extraction Kit. Sequencing was performed on PBMCs. This sequence originates from a man in his late teens or twenties in good health and CMV-seropositive. The V gene is TRBV27 and the J gene is TRBJ1-1; no D gene call is confident. The base sequence is TGTGCCAGCAGTTTGGGCAGACCCTCAAACACTGAAGCTTTCTTT. It specifies CASSLGRPSNTEAFF.